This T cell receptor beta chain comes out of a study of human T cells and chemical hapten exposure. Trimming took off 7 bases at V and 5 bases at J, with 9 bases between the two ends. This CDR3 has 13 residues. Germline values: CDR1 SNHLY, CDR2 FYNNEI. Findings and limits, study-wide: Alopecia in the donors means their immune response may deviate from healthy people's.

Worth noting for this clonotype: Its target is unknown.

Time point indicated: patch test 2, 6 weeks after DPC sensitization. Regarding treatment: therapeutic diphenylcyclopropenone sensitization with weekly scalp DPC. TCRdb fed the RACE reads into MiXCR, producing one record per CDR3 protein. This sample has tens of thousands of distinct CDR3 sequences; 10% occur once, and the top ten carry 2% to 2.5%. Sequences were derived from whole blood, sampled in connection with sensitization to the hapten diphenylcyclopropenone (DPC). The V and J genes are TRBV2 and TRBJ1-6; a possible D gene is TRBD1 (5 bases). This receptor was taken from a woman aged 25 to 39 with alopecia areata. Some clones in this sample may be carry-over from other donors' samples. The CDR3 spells CASIQENNSPLHF. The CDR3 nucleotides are TGTGCCAGCATACAGGAGAATAATTCACCCCTCCACTTT.